This T cell receptor (beta chain) originates from a study of blood T cells in healthy people across ages. Sample-barcoded 5' priming and a J-beta primer mix drove a second PCR of roughly 6 to 12 cycles. TCRdb re-analysed the 5' RACE reads in MiXCR, keeping a single row per CDR3 protein. The sample consists of roughly 720,000 distinct CDR3 sequences, approximately 55% of them appearing once. Sequenced input: blood. This clonotype originated in an elderly man in good health.

The CDR3 protein is CASSLGASGRGRYAYF. In DNA form, the CDR3 reads TGTGCCAGCAGTTTAGGGGCTAGCGGGAGAGGGAGATACGCGTATTTT. J is TRBJ2-3 and V is TRBV27; 10 bases map to TRBD2. The V segment lost 2 bases and the J segment 14 bases; nucleotides outside the gene matches: 16. Germline V gives CDR1 MNHEY, CDR2 SMNVEV (reference sequence). The CDR3 is made up of 16 amino acids.